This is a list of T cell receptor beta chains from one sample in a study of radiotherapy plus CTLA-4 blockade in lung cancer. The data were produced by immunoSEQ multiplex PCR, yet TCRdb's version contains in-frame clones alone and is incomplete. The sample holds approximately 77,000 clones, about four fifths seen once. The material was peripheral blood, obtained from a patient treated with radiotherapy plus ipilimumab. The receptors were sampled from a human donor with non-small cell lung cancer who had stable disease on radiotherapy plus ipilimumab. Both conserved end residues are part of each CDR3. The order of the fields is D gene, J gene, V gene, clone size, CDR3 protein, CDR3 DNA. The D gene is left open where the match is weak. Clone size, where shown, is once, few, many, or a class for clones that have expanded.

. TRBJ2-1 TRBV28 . CAGSGNNEQFF TGTGCGGGGAGCGGAAACAATGAGCAGTTCTTC
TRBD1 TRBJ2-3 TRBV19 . CASSPTGTGRTDTQYF TGTGCCAGTAGTCCTACCGGGACAGGGCGCACAGATACGCAGTATTTT
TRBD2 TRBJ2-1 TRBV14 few CASSQFNPGTSPDEQFF TGTGCCAGCAGCCAGTTCAACCCGGGGACTAGCCCCGATGAGCAGTTCTTC
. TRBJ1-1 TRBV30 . CAWSVLLGGTEAFF TGTGCCTGGAGTGTCCTGCTCGGGGGGACTGAAGCTTTCTTT
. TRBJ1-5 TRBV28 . CASSSLGNNQPQHF TGTGCCAGCAGTTCCTTGGGGAACAATCAGCCCCAGCATTTT
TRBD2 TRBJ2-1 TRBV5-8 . CASSSPRTSGSVYNEQFF TGTGCCAGCAGCTCTCCGCGGACTAGCGGGAGTGTCTACAATGAGCAGTTCTTC
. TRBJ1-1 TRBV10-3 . CAISGQALGTEAFF TGTGCCATCAGTGGCCAGGCGTTGGGCACTGAAGCTTTCTTT
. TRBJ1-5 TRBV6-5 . CASRPGISNQPQHF TGTGCCAGCAGACCGGGAATAAGCAATCAGCCCCAGCATTTT
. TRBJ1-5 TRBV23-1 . CASSQTLGQSNQPQHF TGCGCCAGCAGTCAAACCTTAGGACAGAGCAATCAGCCCCAGCATTTT
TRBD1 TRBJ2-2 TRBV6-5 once CVSSYRTGGTGELFF TGTGTCAGCAGCTACAGGACAGGGGGAACCGGGGAGCTGTTTTTT
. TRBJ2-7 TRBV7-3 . CASSPGGFHEQYF TGTGCCAGCAGCCCAGGCGGATTCCACGAGCAGTACTTC
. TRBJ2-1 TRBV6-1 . CASSEQGPPSSYNEQFF TGTGCCAGCAGTGAACAGGGTCCTCCGAGCTCCTACAATGAGCAGTTCTTC
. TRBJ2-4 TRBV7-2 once CASSLWGKNIQYF TGTGCCAGCAGCCTATGGGGCAAAAACATTCAGTACTTC
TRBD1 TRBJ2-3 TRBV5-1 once CASSLAVRGDTQYF TGCGCCAGCAGCTTGGCCGTCAGGGGGGATACGCAGTATTTT
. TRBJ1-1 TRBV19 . CASISPPEPEAFF TGTGCCAGTATCAGTCCTCCGGAGCCTGAAGCTTTCTTT
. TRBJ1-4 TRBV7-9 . CASSLGDRLNEKLFF TGTGCCAGCAGCTTAGGAGATAGGCTTAATGAAAAACTGTTTTTT
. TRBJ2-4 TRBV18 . CASSPGGRAKNIQYF TGTGCCAGCTCACCGGGGGGCCGTGCCAAAAACATTCAGTACTTC
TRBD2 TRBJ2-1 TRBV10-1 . CASSELGTSGSSEQFF TGCGCCAGCAGTGAGTTGGGGACTAGCGGGAGTAGTGAGCAGTTCTTC
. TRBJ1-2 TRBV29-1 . CSVSVQLYGYTF TGCAGCGTTAGTGTACAGCTCTATGGCTACACCTTC
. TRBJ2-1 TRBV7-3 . CASSLRLRTYNEQFF TGTGCCAGCAGCTTAAGACTTCGAACCTACAATGAGCAGTTCTTC
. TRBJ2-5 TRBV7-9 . CASSPWEAETQYF TGTGCCAGCAGCCCTTGGGAAGCGGAGACCCAGTACTTC
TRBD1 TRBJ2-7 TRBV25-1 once CASTTDPGTENYEQYF TGTGCCAGCACCACCGACCCCGGGACAGAAAACTACGAGCAGTACTTC
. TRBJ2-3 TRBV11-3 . CASSLASGSTDTQYF TGTGCCAGCAGCTTAGCGTCGGGAAGCACAGATACGCAGTATTTT
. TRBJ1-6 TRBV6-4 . CASSDSTSSPLHF TGTGCCAGCAGTGACTCTACAAGTTCACCCCTCCACTTT
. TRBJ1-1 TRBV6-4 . CASSDKDSNTEAFF TGTGCCAGCAGTGACAAGGATTCGAACACTGAAGCTTTCTTT
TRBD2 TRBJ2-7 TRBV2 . CASSDLGLAGPTNYEQYF TGTGCCAGCAGTGATTTAGGACTAGCGGGACCCACGAACTACGAGCAGTACTTC
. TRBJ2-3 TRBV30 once CACSTRPDTQYF TGTGCCTGTAGTACCCGCCCAGATACGCAGTATTTT
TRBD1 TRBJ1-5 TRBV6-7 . CASTVQGIGNQPQHF TGTGCCAGCACCGTACAGGGGATCGGCAATCAGCCCCAGCATTTT
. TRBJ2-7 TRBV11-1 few CASSLGTGTPSYEQYF TGTGCCAGCAGCTTAGGGACCGGGACACCTTCCTACGAGCAGTACTTC
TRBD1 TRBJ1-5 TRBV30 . CAWSLGTDQYQPQHF TGTGCCTGGAGTCTCGGGACAGACCAATATCAGCCCCAGCATTTT
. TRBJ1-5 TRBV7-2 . CASSSGTRRDQPQHF TGTGCCAGCAGCTCCGGGACCCGACGGGATCAGCCCCAGCATTTT
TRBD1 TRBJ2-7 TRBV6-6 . CASSYSEGARGEQYF TGTGCCAGCAGTTACTCAGAGGGGGCTCGGGGCGAGCAGTACTTC
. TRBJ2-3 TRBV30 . CAWSVRGLRNTDTQYF TGTGCCTGGAGTGTACGAGGCCTAAGGAACACAGATACGCAGTATTTT
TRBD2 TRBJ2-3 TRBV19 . CASSPLAGAVTDTQYF TGTGCCAGTAGTCCGCTAGCGGGAGCTGTCACAGATACGCAGTATTTT
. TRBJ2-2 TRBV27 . CASSGRDTGPPGELFF TGTGCCAGCAGTGGACGGGACACTGGGCCACCCGGGGAGCTGTTTTTT
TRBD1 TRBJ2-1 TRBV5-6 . CASSLFVQGSANEQFF TGTGCCAGCAGCTTGTTCGTACAGGGGTCAGCCAATGAGCAGTTCTTC
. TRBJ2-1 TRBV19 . CASSTVPYSEQFF TGTGCCAGTAGTACGGTCCCGTACAGTGAGCAGTTCTTC
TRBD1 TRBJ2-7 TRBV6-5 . CASSYSATGVTYEQYF TGTGCCAGCAGTTACTCAGCGACAGGGGTAACCTACGAGCAGTACTTC
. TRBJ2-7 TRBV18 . CASSPPLGESYEQYF TGTGCCAGCTCACCACCACTTGGAGAGTCCTACGAGCAGTACTTC
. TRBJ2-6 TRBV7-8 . CASSLEFGGANVLTF TGTGCCAGCAGCTTAGAATTCGGAGGGGCCAACGTCCTGACTTTC